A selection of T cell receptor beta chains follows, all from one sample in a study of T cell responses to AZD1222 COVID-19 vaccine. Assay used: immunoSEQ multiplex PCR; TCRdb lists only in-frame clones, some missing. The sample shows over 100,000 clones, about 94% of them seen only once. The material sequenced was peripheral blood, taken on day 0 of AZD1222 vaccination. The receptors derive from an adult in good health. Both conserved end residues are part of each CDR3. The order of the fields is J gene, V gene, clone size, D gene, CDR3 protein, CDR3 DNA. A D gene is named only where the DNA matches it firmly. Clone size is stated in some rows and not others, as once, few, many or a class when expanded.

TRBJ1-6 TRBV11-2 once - CASSLGPARSSYNSPLHF TGTGCCAGCAGCTTAGGGCCAGCCCGGAGCTCCTATAATTCACCCCTCCACTTT
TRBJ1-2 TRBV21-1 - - CASSKVCGDRGCGYTF TGTGCCAGCAGCAAGGTCTGTGGTGACAGGGGATGTGGCTACACCTTC
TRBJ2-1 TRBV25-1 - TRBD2 CASNPSGREENEQFF TGTGCCAGCAATCCAAGCGGGAGGGAGGAAAATGAGCAGTTCTTC
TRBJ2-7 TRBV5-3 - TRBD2 CARSFSGISYEQYF TGTGCCAGAAGCTTTAGCGGGATCTCCTACGAGCAGTACTTC
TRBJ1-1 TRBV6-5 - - CASRLGQNTEAFF TGTGCCAGCAGGCTGGGACAAAACACTGAAGCTTTCTTT
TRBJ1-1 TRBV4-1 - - CASSQDVSAEAFF TGCGCCAGCAGCCAAGATGTATCCGCAGAAGCTTTCTTT
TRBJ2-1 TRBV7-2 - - CASSLRFPGEQFF TGTGCCAGCAGCTTACGGTTCCCCGGTGAGCAGTTCTTC
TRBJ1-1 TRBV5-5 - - CASSQTDLIAGTEAFF TGTGCCAGCAGCCAGACGGACTTAATTGCAGGCACTGAAGCTTTCTTT
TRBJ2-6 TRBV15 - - CATSNFTGSGANVLTF TGTGCCACCAGCAACTTCACCGGGTCTGGGGCCAACGTCCTGACTTTC
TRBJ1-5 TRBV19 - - CASSIQGPNQPQHF TGTGCCAGTAGTATACAGGGACCCAATCAGCCCCAGCATTTT
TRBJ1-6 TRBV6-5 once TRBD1 CASSYYGTGDSPLHF TGTGCCAGCAGTTACTACGGGACAGGGGATTCACCCCTCCACTTT
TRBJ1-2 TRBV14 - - CASSPRGVWYGYTF TGTGCCAGCAGCCCACGGGGGGTTTGGTATGGCTACACCTTC
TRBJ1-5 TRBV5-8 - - CATALEGGRDNQPQHF TGTGCCACTGCGCTGGAGGGTGGGAGAGACAATCAGCCCCAGCATTTT
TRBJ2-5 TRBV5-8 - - CASSLVAAQETQYF TGTGCCAGCAGCTTAGTGGCGGCCCAAGAGACCCAGTACTTC
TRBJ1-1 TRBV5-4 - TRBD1 CASSLERDRGTEAFF TGTGCCAGCAGCTTGGAGCGGGACAGGGGCACTGAAGCTTTCTTT
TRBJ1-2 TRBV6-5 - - CASSYRSRAAGYTF TGTGCCAGCAGTTACAGGTCCAGGGCCGCCGGCTACACCTTC
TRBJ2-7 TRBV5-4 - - CASSFGGLGNYEQYF TGTGCCAGCAGCTTCGGAGGATTGGGGAACTACGAGCAGTACTTC
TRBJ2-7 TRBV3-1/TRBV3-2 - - CASSLGHLGYEQYF TGTGCCAGCAGCCTCGGACACCTCGGGTACGAGCAGTACTTC
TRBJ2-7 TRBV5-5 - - CASRIAYEQYF TGTGCCAGCAGAATAGCCTACGAGCAGTACTTC
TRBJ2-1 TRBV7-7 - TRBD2 CASSEREGPYNEQFF TGTGCCAGCAGCGAGCGGGAGGGGCCCTACAATGAGCAGTTCTTC
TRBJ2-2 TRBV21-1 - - CASSIQKGLAEDGELFF TGTGCCAGCAGCATTCAAAAGGGACTAGCGGAGGACGGGGAGCTGTTTTTT
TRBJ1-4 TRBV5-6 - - CASSLVGAWANEKLFF TGTGCCAGCAGCCTCGTGGGGGCATGGGCTAATGAAAAACTGTTTTTT
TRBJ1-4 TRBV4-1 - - CASSQASLQGVELFF TGCGCCAGCAGCCAAGCCTCACTGCAGGGAGTAGAACTGTTTTTT
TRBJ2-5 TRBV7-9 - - CASSLSAARETQYF TGTGCCAGCAGCTTATCCGCGGCGAGAGAGACCCAGTACTTC
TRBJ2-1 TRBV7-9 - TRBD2 CASSLHPPGLLWPYEQFF TGTGCCAGCAGCCTACATCCCCCGGGACTACTTTGGCCGTATGAGCAGTTCTTC
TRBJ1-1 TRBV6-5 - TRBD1 CASSNRDRGWAFF TGTGCCAGCAGTAACCGGGACAGGGGATGGGCTTTCTTT
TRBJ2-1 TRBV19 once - CASTRDLLYNEQFF TGTGCCAGTACCCGGGACCTACTCTACAATGAGCAGTTCTTC
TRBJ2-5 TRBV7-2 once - CASSLGGGGGQETQYF TGTGCCAGCAGCTTAGGCGGAGGGGGGGGTCAAGAGACCCAGTACTTC
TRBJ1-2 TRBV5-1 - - CASSLGREGYGYTF TGCGCCAGCAGCTTGGGCAGGGAAGGCTATGGCTACACCTTC
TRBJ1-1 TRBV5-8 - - CASSSIREMMPESPNTEAFF TGTGCCAGCAGCTCAATCAGGGAGATGATGCCCGAGTCCCCGAACACTGAAGCTTTCTTT
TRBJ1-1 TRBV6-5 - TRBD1 CASSRPIDRATEAFF TGTGCCAGCAGCCGACCAATCGACAGGGCCACTGAAGCTTTCTTT
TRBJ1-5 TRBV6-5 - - CASSTGNENQPQHF TGTGCCAGCAGCACAGGGAATGAGAATCAGCCCCAGCATTTT
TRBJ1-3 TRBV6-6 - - CASSYSGEGNTIYF TGTGCCAGCAGTTACTCAGGGGAAGGAAACACCATATATTTT
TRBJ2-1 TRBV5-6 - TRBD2 CASSSSWLAGYNEQFF TGTGCCAGCAGCTCATCCTGGCTAGCGGGCTACAATGAGCAGTTCTTC
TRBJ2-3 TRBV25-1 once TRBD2 CASSESGLAGDTQYF TGTGCCAGCAGTGAATCGGGACTAGCGGGAGATACGCAGTATTTT
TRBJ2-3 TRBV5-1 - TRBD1 CASSFGTGLSDTQYF TGCGCCAGCAGCTTTGGGACAGGTCTTTCAGATACGCAGTATTTT
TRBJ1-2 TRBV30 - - CAGTPVGGYTF TGTGCCGGGACGCCGGTCGGGGGCTACACCTTC
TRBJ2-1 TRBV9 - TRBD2 CASSVGGMGLAETEQFF TGTGCCAGCAGCGTAGGGGGGATGGGACTAGCGGAAACCGAGCAGTTCTTC
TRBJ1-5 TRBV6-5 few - CASRKGQLYQPQHF TGTGCCAGCAGGAAAGGACAGTTGTACCAGCCCCAGCATTTT
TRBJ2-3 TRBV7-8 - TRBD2 CASSLLAGGPTDTQYF TGTGCCAGCAGTTTACTAGCGGGAGGGCCGACAGATACGCAGTATTTT
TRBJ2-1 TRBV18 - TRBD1 CASSRDRADEQFF TGTGCCAGCTCTCGCGACAGGGCCGATGAGCAGTTCTTC
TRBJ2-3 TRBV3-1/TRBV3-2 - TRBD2 CASSQVGSGRAPAATQYF TGTGCCAGCAGCCAAGTGGGGAGCGGGAGGGCCCCCGCAGCCACGCAGTATTTT
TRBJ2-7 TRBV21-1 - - CASTPPQGRSSYEQYF TGTGCCAGCACTCCCCCCCAGGGCCGGAGCTCCTACGAGCAGTACTTC
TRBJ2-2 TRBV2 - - CASTLTGNTGELFF TGTGCCAGCACCCTGACAGGGAACACCGGGGAGCTGTTTTTT
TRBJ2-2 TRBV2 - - CASEELVANTGELFF TGTGCCAGCGAGGAGCTAGTAGCGAACACCGGGGAGCTGTTTTTT
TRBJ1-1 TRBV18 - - CASSPDAPEAFF TGTGCCAGCTCACCCGACGCCCCTGAAGCTTTCTTT
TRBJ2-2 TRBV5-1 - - CASSLGERLATGELFF TGCGCCAGCAGCTTGGGTGAGCGGTTGGCTACCGGGGAGCTGTTTTTT
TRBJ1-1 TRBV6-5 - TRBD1 CASRPQGVTEAFF TGTGCCAGCAGGCCTCAGGGGGTCACTGAAGCTTTCTTT
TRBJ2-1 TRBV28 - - CASSPDGFWRVYNEQFF TGTGCCAGCAGTCCCGACGGGTTCTGGAGGGTATACAATGAGCAGTTCTTC
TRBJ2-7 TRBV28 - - CASSLPGYEQYF TGTGCCAGCAGTTTACCGGGCTACGAGCAGTACTTC